The rows below give T cell receptor beta chains drawn from one sample of a study of T-cell reconstitution after alpha-beta-depleted transplantation in children. Using its own MiXCR run on the PCR reads, TCRdb lists one record per CDR3 protein. This table holds more than 400,000 distinct CDR3 sequences, around 10% found once. The sample in question was PBMCs, mostly from graft donor cells, obtained 180 days after TCRalphabeta/CD19-depleted stem cell transplant. The source of these receptors is a female patient under 10 years old who had a stem cell transplant for aplastic anemia, so the T cells may come from the graft donor. Each CDR3 is given with its conserved first and last residue. A D gene is named only where the DNA matches it firmly. The size field is filled for only some rows; it gives once, few, many or a size class.

d_gene: -
j_gene: TRBJ1-3
abundance: -
v_gene: TRBV7-2
CDR3aa: CASSVGYNSGNTIYF
CDR3nt: TGTGCCAGCAGCGTTGGATACAACTCTGGAAACACCATATATTTT

d_gene: -
j_gene: TRBJ1-4
abundance: -
v_gene: TRBV12-5
CDR3aa: CASGNQQNEKLFF
CDR3nt: TGTGCTAGTGGTAACCAACAGAACGAAAAACTGTTTTTT

d_gene: -
j_gene: TRBJ2-2
abundance: -
v_gene: TRBV29-1
CDR3aa: CSVNRPTGELFF
CDR3nt: TGCAGCGTTAATAGGCCCACCGGGGAGCTGTTTTTT

d_gene: -
j_gene: TRBJ2-1
abundance: many
v_gene: TRBV21-1
CDR3aa: CASSTKGVTSGRGNEQFF
CDR3nt: TGTGCCAGCAGCACAAAAGGTGTAACTAGCGGGAGGGGGAATGAGCAGTTCTTC

d_gene: -
j_gene: TRBJ1-2
abundance: -
v_gene: TRBV9
CDR3aa: CASSVAVTNYGYTF
CDR3nt: TGTGCCAGCAGCGTAGCAGTTACTAACTATGGCTACACCTTC

d_gene: -
j_gene: TRBJ2-5
abundance: few
v_gene: TRBV5-6
CDR3aa: CASSPSRREETQYF
CDR3nt: TGTGCCAGCAGCCCCTCTAGAAGAGAAGAGACCCAGTACTTC

d_gene: TRBD1
j_gene: TRBJ1-2
abundance: -
v_gene: TRBV4-3
CDR3aa: CASSPTGWRGYGYTF
CDR3nt: TGCGCCAGCAGCCCGACAGGGTGGCGGGGCTATGGCTACACCTTC

d_gene: -
j_gene: TRBJ1-4
abundance: -
v_gene: TRBV20-1
CDR3aa: CSATADSEKLFF
CDR3nt: TGCAGTGCTACTGCAGACAGTGAAAAACTGTTTTTT

d_gene: -
j_gene: TRBJ2-1
abundance: -
v_gene: TRBV12-3/TRBV12-4
CDR3aa: CASSTLNGSGLNEQFF
CDR3nt: TGTGCCAGCAGCACCTTAAACGGGAGTGGTTTGAATGAGCAGTTCTTC

d_gene: -
j_gene: TRBJ2-3
abundance: -
v_gene: TRBV19
CDR3aa: CASAREAIFSDTQYF
CDR3nt: TGTGCCAGTGCCAGGGAGGCTATCTTCTCCGATACGCAGTATTTT

d_gene: -
j_gene: TRBJ1-1
abundance: few
v_gene: TRBV7-9
CDR3aa: CASQGQMNTEAFF
CDR3nt: TGTGCCAGCCAAGGACAAATGAACACTGAAGCTTTCTTT

d_gene: -
j_gene: TRBJ2-5
abundance: -
v_gene: TRBV14
CDR3aa: CASSQGHPGETQYF
CDR3nt: TGTGCCAGCAGCCAAGGACACCCCGGGGAGACCCAGTACTTC

d_gene: -
j_gene: TRBJ1-5
abundance: few
v_gene: TRBV28
CDR3aa: CASTPEDNQPQHF
CDR3nt: TGTGCCAGCACCCCCGAAGACAATCAGCCCCAGCATTTT

d_gene: -
j_gene: TRBJ1-2
abundance: -
v_gene: TRBV28
CDR3aa: CAIVGGEEYGYTF
CDR3nt: TGTGCCATCGTGGGTGGAGAGGAGTATGGCTACACCTTC

d_gene: -
j_gene: TRBJ2-6
abundance: few
v_gene: TRBV5-5
CDR3aa: CASSPSLWPGANVLTF
CDR3nt: TGTGCCAGCAGCCCCTCGTTGTGGCCCGGGGCCAACGTCCTGACTTTC

d_gene: -
j_gene: TRBJ2-7
abundance: many
v_gene: TRBV30
CDR3aa: CAWSEDWGGGEQYF
CDR3nt: TGTGCCTGGAGTGAGGACTGGGGTGGGGGCGAGCAGTACTTC

d_gene: TRBD2
j_gene: TRBJ2-1
abundance: -
v_gene: TRBV20-1
CDR3aa: CSARLGGMNEQFF
CDR3nt: TGCAGTGCTAGGCTCGGGGGGATGAATGAGCAGTTCTTC

d_gene: -
j_gene: TRBJ2-4
abundance: -
v_gene: TRBV5-1
CDR3aa: CASSLQRIAKNIQYF
CDR3nt: TGCGCCAGCAGCTTACAGCGGATAGCCAAAAACATTCAGTACTTC

d_gene: -
j_gene: TRBJ1-2
abundance: many
v_gene: TRBV5-1
CDR3aa: CASSLDGHNYGYTF
CDR3nt: TGCGCCAGCAGCTTGGACGGACATAACTATGGCTACACCTTC

d_gene: -
j_gene: TRBJ2-4
abundance: -
v_gene: TRBV20-1
CDR3aa: CSARDGLRGNIQYF
CDR3nt: TGCAGTGCTAGAGATGGCCTGAGGGGAAACATTCAGTACTTC

d_gene: -
j_gene: TRBJ2-3
abundance: -
v_gene: TRBV27
CDR3aa: CASSWDFRRMDTQYF
CDR3nt: TGTGCCAGCAGTTGGGACTTTCGCAGGATGGATACGCAGTATTTT

d_gene: -
j_gene: TRBJ2-1
abundance: -
v_gene: TRBV30
CDR3aa: CALVDSSYNEQFF
CDR3nt: TGTGCCTTGGTGGACAGCTCCTACAATGAGCAGTTCTTC

d_gene: -
j_gene: TRBJ1-4
abundance: few
v_gene: TRBV10-3
CDR3aa: CAISESWPLVGEKLFF
CDR3nt: TGTGCCATCAGTGAGTCGTGGCCGTTAGTTGGTGAAAAACTGTTTTTT

d_gene: TRBD1
j_gene: TRBJ2-3
abundance: many
v_gene: TRBV5-6
CDR3aa: CASSFAGGWPDTQYF
CDR3nt: TGTGCCAGCAGCTTCGCAGGGGGCTGGCCAGATACGCAGTATTTT

d_gene: TRBD2
j_gene: TRBJ2-1
abundance: -
v_gene: TRBV28
CDR3aa: CASRSSGRANEQFF
CDR3nt: TGTGCCAGCAGATCTAGCGGGAGGGCCAATGAGCAGTTCTTC

d_gene: -
j_gene: TRBJ2-1
abundance: -
v_gene: TRBV6-5
CDR3aa: CASSSGWALGNEQFF
CDR3nt: TGTGCCAGCAGTTCCGGATGGGCCCTTGGTAATGAGCAGTTCTTC

d_gene: TRBD1
j_gene: TRBJ1-4
abundance: many
v_gene: TRBV12-3/TRBV12-4
CDR3aa: CASSSDRATFNEKLFF
CDR3nt: TGTGCCAGCAGCTCCGACAGGGCTACCTTTAATGAAAAACTGTTTTTT

d_gene: -
j_gene: TRBJ2-1
abundance: -
v_gene: TRBV21-1
CDR3aa: CASSKGGLAGGGSYNEQFF
CDR3nt: TGTGCCAGCAGCAAGGGGGGACTAGCGGGAGGGGGATCCTACAATGAGCAGTTCTTC

d_gene: TRBD2
j_gene: TRBJ2-1
abundance: -
v_gene: TRBV28
CDR3aa: CASSPPGTSGTDNEQFF
CDR3nt: TGTGCCAGCAGTCCCCCCGGGACTAGCGGGACTGACAATGAGCAGTTCTTC

d_gene: -
j_gene: TRBJ1-2
abundance: -
v_gene: TRBV28
CDR3aa: CASTPLGGVNYGYTF
CDR3nt: TGTGCCAGCACTCCCCTCGGGGGGGTAAACTATGGCTACACCTTC

d_gene: TRBD1
j_gene: TRBJ2-7
abundance: -
v_gene: TRBV12-3/TRBV12-4
CDR3aa: CASSPLDRPYEQYF
CDR3nt: TGTGCCAGCTCCCCGTTGGACAGGCCCTACGAGCAGTACTTC

d_gene: -
j_gene: TRBJ1-5
abundance: few
v_gene: TRBV28
CDR3aa: CASSLRQGHQPQHF
CDR3nt: TGTGCCAGCAGTTTAAGGCAGGGGCATCAGCCCCAGCATTTT

d_gene: -
j_gene: TRBJ2-5
abundance: -
v_gene: TRBV14
CDR3aa: CASSQEDVLGETQYF
CDR3nt: TGTGCCAGCAGCCAAGAGGATGTTCTCGGAGAGACCCAGTACTTC

d_gene: -
j_gene: TRBJ1-1
abundance: many
v_gene: TRBV29-1
CDR3aa: CSVEGVSGTKGTEAFF
CDR3nt: TGCAGCGTTGAAGGGGTCTCGGGGACTAAGGGCACTGAAGCTTTCTTT

d_gene: -
j_gene: TRBJ1-2
abundance: -
v_gene: TRBV6-5
CDR3aa: CASSYSDTGGNYGYTF
CDR3nt: TGTGCCAGCAGTTACTCAGACACTGGGGGTAACTATGGCTACACCTTC

d_gene: TRBD2
j_gene: TRBJ2-1
abundance: -
v_gene: TRBV11-2
CDR3aa: CASSWVIGLAGLYSYNEQFF
CDR3nt: TGTGCCAGCAGCTGGGTCATTGGACTAGCGGGACTATACTCCTACAATGAGCAGTTCTTC

d_gene: TRBD2
j_gene: TRBJ2-1
abundance: few
v_gene: TRBV20-1
CDR3aa: CSARGGRGDNEQFF
CDR3nt: TGCAGTGCTAGGGGCGGGAGGGGGGACAATGAGCAGTTCTTC

d_gene: TRBD2
j_gene: TRBJ2-1
abundance: few
v_gene: TRBV4-3
CDR3aa: CASSQGTSGSTYEQFF
CDR3nt: TGCGCCAGCAGCCAGGGGACTAGCGGGAGTACATATGAGCAGTTCTTC